This T cell receptor beta chain is drawn from a study of PD-1 blockade in classical Hodgkin lymphoma. General study results and limits: Diminished baseline TCR diversity has been reported in newly diagnosed patients relative to healthy donors. Patients were excluded if nivolumab began under 1 year after ASCT (the autologous transplant).

Documented time point: cycle 4 day 1 (C4D1), after 5 to 7 weeks of nivolumab. Each patient experienced a relapse that followed autologous stem cell transplantation, and brentuximab vedotin exposure varied. A word on this clone: Its target is unknown.

V shed 6 bases and J 0 bases; nucleotides not matched to a gene: 11. The CDR3 loop spans 17 amino acids. In germline, CDR1 is WNHNN, CDR2 SYGVQD (reference sequence). Sequencing was performed with immunoSEQ multiplex PCR; in TCRdb, only in-frame clones are kept and a portion is missing. The repertoire holds some 110,000 clones, with approximately 89% as singletons. Here the sequenced sample was peripheral blood mononuclear cells (PBMCs), taken before the fourth cycle of nivolumab. The chain has TRBV10-1 and TRBJ2-3; TRBD2 matches at 8 bases. This receptor was taken from a human donor with classical Hodgkin lymphoma. The CDR3, as DNA: TGCGCCAGCAGCCCTGATTTTAGCGGGGCCAGCACAGATACGCAGTATTTT. Its protein is CASSPDFSGASTDTQYF.